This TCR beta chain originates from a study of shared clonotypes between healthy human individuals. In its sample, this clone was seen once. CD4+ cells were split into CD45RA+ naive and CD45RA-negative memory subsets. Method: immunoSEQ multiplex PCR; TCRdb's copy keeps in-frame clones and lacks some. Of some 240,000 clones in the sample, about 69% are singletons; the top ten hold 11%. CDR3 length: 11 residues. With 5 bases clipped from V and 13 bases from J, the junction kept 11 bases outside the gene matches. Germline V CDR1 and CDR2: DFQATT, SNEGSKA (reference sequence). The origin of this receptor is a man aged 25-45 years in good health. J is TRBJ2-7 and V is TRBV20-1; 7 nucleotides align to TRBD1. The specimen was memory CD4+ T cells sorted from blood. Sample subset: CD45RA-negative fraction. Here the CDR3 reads CSAGVEQGQYF. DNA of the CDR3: TGCAGTGCTGGGGTAGAACAGGGGCAATACTTC.